These 25 T cell receptor beta chains share one sample of origin, sequenced in a study of technical replicates of blood from a handful of donors. Repertoires were generated with immunoSEQ multiplex PCR, while TCRdb's copy carries only in-frame clones and drops some. The data show just over 75,000 clones, around 94% seen once. Source material: T cells isolated from PBMCs. These receptor sequences come from a human donor in good health.

The chain employs TRBV23-1 and TRBJ1-5; maybe TRBD1 (5 bases). TRBV23-1 is designated an ORF whose function remains uncertain. With 2 bases removed from V and 2 bases from J, the gap between germline ends came to 10 bases. The CDR3 has 15 residues. The chain's CDR3 is CASSQRGGRNQPQHF. CDR3 bases: TGCGCCAGCAGTCAACGGGGGGGTCGCAATCAGCCCCAGCATTTT.

The chain is built from TRBV7-8 and TRBJ2-1; a possible D gene is TRBD1 (5 bases). Germline V CDR1 and CDR2: SGHVS, FQNEAQ. This CDR3 comprises 12 residues. Trimming cost V 5 bases and J 14 bases, with 16 bases left between them. The CDR3 DNA sequence: TGTGCCAGCAGCCACGACAGCCCATTCAAGTTCTTC. Its translation is CASSHDSPFKFF.

This chain links TRBV27 with TRBJ1-5; weak D call: TRBD1 (6 bases). The CDR3 extends over 14 amino acids. Germline loops: CDR1 MNHEY, CDR2 SMNVEV (reference sequence). Trimming removed 5 bases from V and 6 bases from J, with 14 bases in between. The CDR3 DNA reads as TGTGCCAGCAGTCCGACAGGAATGGGTCAGCCCCAGCATTTT. It yields the protein CASSPTGMGQPQHF.

The table lists this clone with a few counts. This chain links TRBV4-1 with TRBJ1-1, with D perhaps TRBD1 (6 bases). The V end was cut by 3 bases, the J end by 5 bases, with 13 bases between. Germline CDR1 reads MGHRA; CDR2 reads YSYEKL. The CDR3 totals 14 residues. CDR3 loop: CASSHGQSGTEAFF. In nucleotides, the CDR3 is TGCGCCAGCAGCCATGGACAGTCTGGTACTGAAGCTTTCTTT.

This clone was detected a few times. The V and J genes are TRBV10-3 and TRBJ2-7; D is possibly TRBD1 (6 bases). Deletions cut 6 bases from V and 3 bases from J, with 12 bases between. Germline-derived CDR1 and CDR2 are ENHRY and SYGVKD. This CDR3 is built from 13 residues. The CDR3 here is CAIRPTGDYEQYF. As DNA, the CDR3 is TGTGCCATCAGACCGACAGGAGACTACGAGCAGTACTTC.

In DNA form, the CDR3 reads TGTGCCAGCAGTATACTCCGGGACAGGAATTCCTACGAGCAGTACTTC. It is translated as CASSILRDRNSYEQYF. The V gene is TRBV28, the J gene TRBJ2-7; TRBD1 matches at 8 bases. The germline CDR1 and CDR2 sequences are MDHEN and SYDVKM. This CDR3 contains 16 residues. V was clipped by 5 bases and J by 1 base; unmatched bases: 10.

The V and J genes are TRBV11-3 and TRBJ2-1; no reliable D call. This CDR3 region has 13 residues. The V gene's germline CDR1 is SGHNT and CDR2 YENEEA. Trimming took off 2 bases at V and 7 bases at J, with 9 bases between the two ends. This CDR3 is CASSLSVGNEQFF. In DNA, the CDR3 is TGTGCCAGCAGCTTATCGGTCGGGAATGAGCAGTTCTTC.

The chain links TRBV5-1 to TRBJ1-2; 11 bases align to TRBD1. The CDR3 consists of 16 residues. The V gene end was trimmed by 3 bases and the J gene end by 7 bases; junction bases not matched to a gene: 11. CDR1 and CDR2 (germline): SGHRS, YFSETQ. The CDR3 DNA is TGCGCCAGCAGCTCGACAACCGGGACAGGGGGGTCTGGCTACACCTTC. Its translation is CASSSTTGTGGSGYTF.

This clone is a singleton in its sample. The DNA of the CDR3 is TGTGCCAGCAGTTACCTTTTCAGGGTTGCGACCGGGGAGCTGTTTTTT. It specifies CASSYLFRVATGELFF. This chain connects TRBV6-5 to TRBJ2-2, with a tentative D call TRBD1 (5 bases). V lost 2 bases to trimming and J lost 5 bases, with 15 bases between them. This CDR3 comprises 16 residues. Germline CDR1 and CDR2: MNHEY and SVGAGI.

The rearrangement joins TRBV9 to TRBJ2-1, with 10 bases lining up with TRBD2. This CDR3 spans 16 amino acids. The V gene's germline CDR1 is SGDLS and CDR2 YYNGEE. V lost 2 bases, J lost 6 bases, and 8 bases stayed unmatched. The CDR3 region is CASSVASGRPANEQFF. The CDR3 nucleotides are TGTGCCAGCAGCGTGGCTAGCGGGAGACCCGCCAATGAGCAGTTCTTC.

The chain is built from TRBV4-1 and TRBJ2-1, with a possible D match to TRBD2 (6 bases). In germline, CDR1 is MGHRA, CDR2 YSYEKL. V was shortened by 2 bases and J by 8 bases, with 19 bases between the two germline ends. There are 16 residues in the CDR3. Here the CDR3 DNA reads TGCGCCAGCAGCCAAAAGCCTCGGGACTTACCGTATGAGCAGTTCTTC. Protein sequence: CASSQKPRDLPYEQFF.

This sequence joins TRBV11-2 and TRBJ2-7; TRBD2 matches at 10 bases. V lost 6 bases and J lost 5; bases outside the gene matches: 7. The CDR3 is made up of 14 amino acids. Germline CDR1 reads SGHAT; CDR2 reads FQNNGV. CDR3 bases: TGTGCCAGCAGTCTGAGCGGGAGGGACAACGAGCAGTACTTC. Protein: CASSLSGRDNEQYF.

The chain carries TRBV29-1 and TRBJ2-2; D perhaps matches TRBD1 (5 bases). Germline V gives CDR1 SQVTM, CDR2 ANQGSEA. The ends were cut back, 4 bases at V and 5 bases at J, with 5 bases in the middle. The CDR3 has 11 amino acids. The CDR3 bases are TGCAGCGTTGCAGGGACCGGGGAGCTGTTTTTT. Its protein is CSVAGTGELFF.

This chain links TRBV27 with TRBJ2-7, with TRBD1 identical over 7 bases. CDR1 is MNHEY, CDR2 SMNVEV, per germline (reference sequence). CDR3 length equals 14 residues. With 4 bases clipped from V and 5 bases from J, the junction kept 8 bases outside the gene matches. The CDR3 region has the DNA TGTGCCAGCAGTTATAACAGGGGCGGCGACGAGCAGTACTTC. Amino acid sequence: CASSYNRGGDEQYF.

The genes are TRBV19 and TRBJ1-2, with D perhaps TRBD1 (6 bases). The CDR3 has 14 residues. Germline values: CDR1 LNHDA, CDR2 SQIVND (reference sequence). V lost 5 bases to trimming and J lost 5 bases, with 15 bases between them. CDR3 sequence (DNA): TGTGCCAGTAGTTCGTACAGGGCAGGGTATGGCTACACCTTC. Residues: CASSSYRAGYGYTF.

The CDR3 DNA reads TGTGCCATCAGCGGGACTAGCGGGGAGCAGTACTTC. The encoded protein is CAISGTSGEQYF. The gene calls are TRBV10-3 and TRBJ2-7, with 12 bases fitting TRBD2. With V trimmed by 6 bases and J by 7 bases, 1 base remained unmatched. The CDR3 contains 12 residues. Germline CDR1 reads ENHRY; CDR2 reads SYGVKD.

V is TRBV28 and J is TRBJ2-2, with D perhaps matching TRBD1 (5 bases). The germline CDR1 and CDR2 sequences are MDHEN and SYDVKM. The V end lost 7 bases, the J end lost 4 bases, and 10 bases lay between the germline ends. The CDR3 consists of 13 residues. CDR3 sequence: CASTRDGTGELFF. The CDR3 coding sequence is TGTGCCAGCACCAGGGATGGCACCGGGGAGCTGTTTTTT.

The chain recombines TRBV6-6 with TRBJ2-3; D is ambiguous. CDR1 MNHNY and CDR2 SVGAGI come from the germline V gene (reference sequence). V dropped 2 bases and J dropped 2 bases, with 8 bases sitting between them. There are 14 residues in the CDR3. Written as DNA, the CDR3 is TGTGCCAGCAGTTACCCCGGGTCCACAGATACGCAGTATTTT. Amino acids: CASSYPGSTDTQYF.

The chain has TRBV6-5 and TRBJ1-1; a weak D match, TRBD1 (5 bases). The ends were cut back, 0 bases at V and 7 bases at J, with 15 bases in the middle. The germline CDR1 and CDR2 sequences are MNHEY and SVGAGI. The CDR3 length is 15 residues. The CDR3 loop reads CASSYSGPGGVEAFF. As DNA, the CDR3 is TGTGCCAGCAGTTACTCGGGACCCGGGGGAGTTGAAGCTTTCTTT.

The CDR3 coding sequence is TGTGCCAGTAGTATTGACAGCGCGGGAAACACCATATATTTT. Translated: CASSIDSAGNTIYF. This chain links TRBV19 with TRBJ1-3; possibly TRBD1 for D (5 bases). CDR1 is LNHDA and CDR2 is SQIVND in the germline V gene (reference sequence). V was pared by 3 bases and J by 4 bases, with 10 bases between. The CDR3 covers 14 residues. The full variable domain, rest sourced from reference TRBV19 and TRBJ1-3, is DGGITQSPKYLFRKEGQNVTLSCEQNLNHDAMYWYRQDPGQGLRLIYYSQIVNDFQKGDIAEGYSVSREKKESFPLTVTSAQKNPTAFYLCASSIDSAGNTIYFGEGSWLTVV.

J is TRBJ2-1 and V is TRBV29-1; 13 bases match TRBD2. The germline gives CDR1 SQVTM, CDR2 ANQGSEA. V lost 5 bases and J lost 7; bases outside the gene matches: 23. CDR3 length: 20 amino acids. Here the CDR3 DNA reads TGCAGCGTTCTACTGCCCCCATCCATACTAGCGGGAGGGGACACTAATGAGCAGTTCTTC. It is translated as CSVLLPPSILAGGDTNEQFF.

The rearrangement joins TRBV28 to TRBJ2-7; TRBD1 is a possible D gene (5 bases). The V gene's germline CDR1 is MDHEN and CDR2 SYDVKM. Trimming pared 5 bases from V and 3 bases from J, leaving 8 bases between. The CDR3 sequence is 12 residues long. CDR3 coding DNA: TGTGCCAGCAGTACAGGTAGCTACGAGCAGTACTTC. This gives the protein CASSTGSYEQYF.

J is TRBJ2-5 and V is TRBV9; 10 nucleotides line up with TRBD1. Germline CDR1 reads SGDLS; CDR2 reads YYNGEE. Trimming at V came to 4 bases and at J to 5 bases, leaving 11 bases not matched to a gene. The CDR3 is made up of 16 amino acids. The CDR3 DNA reads as TGTGCCAGCAGCCTATTCAGGGACAGGGGTTGGGAGACCCAGTACTTC. This translates into CASSLFRDRGWETQYF.

The rearrangement joins TRBV29-1 to TRBJ2-3; 7 bases match TRBD2. Germline V gene lookup returns CDR1 SQVTM and CDR2 ANQGSEA. Losses at the gene ends were 8 bases for V and 0 bases for J; bases not matched to a gene: 5. This CDR3 is 13 amino acids long. Written as DNA, the CDR3 is TGCAGCTCCTGGGGGGGAAGCACAGATACGCAGTATTTT. Its protein is CSSWGGSTDTQYF.

This chain links TRBV20-1 with TRBJ1-1; a possible D gene is TRBD1 (6 bases). V lost 4 bases, J lost 4 bases, and 7 bases lay in between. Germline assignment: CDR1 DFQATT and CDR2 SNEGSKA (reference sequence). The CDR3 length is 11 residues. CDR3 bases: TGCAGTGCTACGGACAGCACTGAAGCTTTCTTT. Translation: CSATDSTEAFF.